This TCR beta chain stems from a study of blood T cell repertoires in COVID-19 (dated by TCRdb to the early 2020s). Regarding the complete study: The collaborator samples originated in the United States, Italy and Spain and spanned the acute and convalescent phases of COVID-19. The material from the prospective study consisted of cDNA or gDNA derived from T cells, B-cell-depleted T cells, or PBMCs. Subjects who had been exposed to COVID-19, were actively infected with it, or had recovered from it provided the deeply sampled blood TCRbeta repertoires that made up the dataset. The repertoires were released in a freely available public database meant as a resource for research on the immune response to SARS-CoV-2. Samples were obtained from the ongoing ImmuneRACE study (first 160 participants) and from about 1,300 subjects provided by 6 global collaborators. Nearly every sample came with metadata listing a de-identified subject ID, COVID-19 status, age in years and sex. Where available, HLA class I and class II types were obtained from metadata supplied by the sample provider rather than from assay-based typing. Study-level results and caveats: The quantity of clinical and demographic metadata differed by source and by participant and was supplied without curation.

As to this clone: Its antigen target is currently unknown. Base qualities are not provided; no much larger clone lies one nucleotide away.

V loses 7 bases of germline sequence and J loses 6 bases, and the interval between the two ends is 15 bases. Taken from the germline V gene, the CDR1 and CDR2 loops are ENHRY and SYGVKD. From its cysteine to its phenylalanine, the CDR3 spans 13 amino acids. The read is trimmed to its CDR3 DNA, 39 bases read in frame from base 1. Enrolling through a virtual design, the prospective study's participants ranged in age from roughly 18 to 89 years and lived across some 22 United States geographic areas. In the prospective study, participants were assigned to cohorts based on the clinical history participants reported in a screening survey and a study questionnaire. Recovered participants in ImmuneRACE Cohort 3 were defined by two consecutive negative NP/OP PCR tests, clearance by a healthcare professional, or resolution of symptoms. In the prospective study, whole blood, serum and a nasopharyngeal or oropharyngeal swab were collected from each participant by mobile phlebotomists. Participants in the prospective study had the option to provide additional blood draws and questionnaires over a roughly 2-month period. Blood samples from the prospective study were shipped frozen or at room temperature prior to DNA extraction.

TCRbeta CDR3 regions were amplified from genomic DNA by means of the immunoSEQ Assay, a bias-controlled multiplex PCR. As for how the authors treated the data: Nucleated cell counts per sample were estimated from amplification of reference gene primers within the assay. To quantify the absolute abundance of each unique TCRbeta CDR3 rearrangement, sequence reads were collapsed and filtered. Productive Simpson clonality was computed per sample as the square root of Simpson's diversity index over productive rearrangements. The source is immuneACCESS, and TCRdb retained only in-frame sequences with V and J called. Part of the clones is not carried over; for the studies checked, unresolved V genes explain less than half of this, and the remainder is unexplained. V, J and clone size reflect that table, while D and trimming were determined from the DNA. For this sample the table gives about 300,000 clones, of which roughly 87% were detected only once. In total, the top ten clones hold 5.5% to 7% of the sample.

The TCR comes from a woman in her twenties or thirties who had recovered from COVID-19. In this chain, TRBV10-3 is recombined with TRBJ1-2; the D segment could be TRBD1, given 5 matching bases. The specimen sequenced was PBMCs or T cells enriched from blood (not recorded which). For the CDR3, the sequence is CAITDQGGDGYTF. The DNA sequence follows: TGTGCCATCACCGACCAGGGTGGTGATGGCTACACCTTC.